This T cell receptor (beta chain) was recovered during a study of beta chain features in type 1 diabetes. Study findings and constraints: cDNA-based sequencing might over-represent cells highly expressing TCR. The study left unresolved whether HLA type influences TCRB rearrangement.

Of the isolated RNA, all was reverse transcribed, and so the sequenced material was expressed TCRB transcripts. Clones were read by immunoSEQ multiplex PCR, and TCRdb kept only the in-frame ones, dropping some. The table shows about 200,000 clones, with under 13% occurring only once. A few counts support this clone. The antigen remains unidentified. The ends were cut back, 2 bases at V and 2 bases at J, with 10 bases in the middle. Germline V gives CDR1 MNHNY, CDR2 SVGAGI (reference sequence). The CDR3 runs 14 residues. Sequenced input: central memory CD4+ T cells from blood. This sequence joins TRBV6-6 and TRBJ2-7, with D possibly being TRBD2 (6 bases). This sequence originates from a man aged 18 to 35 in good health. As DNA, the CDR3 is TGTGCCAGCAGTTACGGGGGGAGAGCCTACGAGCAGTACTTC. Translating gives CASSYGGRAYEQYF.